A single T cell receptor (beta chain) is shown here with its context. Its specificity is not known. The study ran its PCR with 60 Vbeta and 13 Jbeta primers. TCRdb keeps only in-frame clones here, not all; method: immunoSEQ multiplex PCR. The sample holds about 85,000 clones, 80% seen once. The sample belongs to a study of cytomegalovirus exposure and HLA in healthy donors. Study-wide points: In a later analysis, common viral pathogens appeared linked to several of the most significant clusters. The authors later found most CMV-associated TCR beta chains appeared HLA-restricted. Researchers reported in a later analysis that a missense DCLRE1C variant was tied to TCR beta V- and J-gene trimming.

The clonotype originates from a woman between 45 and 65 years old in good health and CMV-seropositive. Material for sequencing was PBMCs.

In nucleotides, the CDR3 is TGTGCCAGCCCCGGGACTAGCAATGAGACCCAGTACTTC. It is translated as CASPGTSNETQYF. The chain uses TRBV25-1 and TRBJ2-5, with 9 bases lining up with TRBD2. CDR1 is MGHDK and CDR2 is SYGVNS in the germline V gene. V lost 8 bases to trimming and J lost 5 bases; unmatched junction nucleotides: 6. There are 13 residues in the CDR3.